Shown below are 29 T cell receptor beta chains from a single sample sequenced in a study of beta chain features in type 1 diabetes. The authors reverse transcribed all of the isolated RNA, so sequencing captured expressed TCRB transcripts. Repertoires were generated with immunoSEQ multiplex PCR, while TCRdb's copy carries only in-frame clones and drops some. The data show a few hundred thousand clones, with roughly 15% seen just once and approximately 6.7% held by the top ten. The material sequenced was central memory CD4+ T cells from blood. The origin of the receptors is a man aged 25-40 years in good health.

This rearrangement joins TRBV6-1 to TRBJ2-5; D is undetermined. The CDR3 loop spans 13 amino acids. Germline V gene lookup returns CDR1 MNHNS and CDR2 SASEGT. Trimming left V 2 bases short and J 0 bases short, with 4 bases between. The CDR3 DNA follows: TGTGCCAGCAGTGAAAGGGACCAAGAGACCCAGTACTTC. As protein: CASSERDQETQYF.

The chain joins TRBV19 to TRBJ1-2; maybe TRBD1 (6 bases). The CDR3 has 16 amino acids. V shed 5 bases and J shed 3 bases, with 19 bases lying between them. The germline gives CDR1 LNHDA, CDR2 SQIVND (reference sequence). DNA for the CDR3: TGTGCCAGTAGTGATCATGGACAGCCAATGGACTATGGCTACACCTTC. Translation gives CASSDHGQPMDYGYTF.

The gene calls are TRBV9 and TRBJ2-3; unclear D gene. V shed 3 bases and J shed 4 bases, with 9 bases lying between them. CDR1 and CDR2 from the germline V gene are SGDLS and YYNGEE. The CDR3 contains 13 residues. CDR3 protein: CASSAQVADTQYF. As DNA, the CDR3 is TGTGCCAGCAGCGCGCAGGTTGCAGATACGCAGTATTTT.

This clone was counted only a few times. The gene calls are TRBV19 and TRBJ1-5; 10 bases map to TRBD1. Trimming took 6 bases from V and 4 from J; bases not matched to a gene: 9. The CDR3 totals 16 residues. The germline V gene has CDR1 LNHDA and CDR2 SQIVND (reference sequence). CDR3 residues: CASRHGQGGWNQPQHF. CDR3 bases: TGTGCCAGTAGACACGGACAGGGGGGTTGGAATCAGCCCCAGCATTTT.

CDR3 in DNA: TGTGCCAGCAGCGGACATTACACCTACGAGCAGTACTTC. Translating gives CASSGHYTYEQYF. The rearrangement links TRBV25-1 to TRBJ2-7, with TRBD1 as a possible D gene (5 bases). This CDR3 comprises 13 residues. The germline V gene has CDR1 MGHDK and CDR2 SYGVNS. Trimming took off 6 bases at V and 2 bases at J, with 11 bases between the two ends.

The rearrangement uses TRBV7-6 and TRBJ2-2; 8 bases match TRBD1. This CDR3 spans 15 amino acids. Germline V gene data show CDR1 as SGHVS and CDR2 as FNYEAQ. J gave up 7 bases and V 0 bases, and 4 bases lay outside the gene matches. Written as DNA, the CDR3 is TGTGCCAGCAGCTTAGCGGCACAGGGGGGCGGGGAGCTGTTTTTT. It encodes CASSLAAQGGGELFF.

The CDR3: CASSQSGVGSGANVLTF. The CDR3 coding sequence is TGTGCCAGCAGCCAAAGCGGGGTTGGGTCTGGGGCCAACGTCCTGACTTTC. The V and J genes are TRBV4-2 and TRBJ2-6; TRBD2 agrees at 7 bases. From germline, CDR1 is LGHNA and CDR2 YNFKEQ. V lost 2 bases, J lost 1 base, and 5 bases stayed unmatched. The CDR3 contains 17 residues.

J is TRBJ1-6 and V is TRBV5-6, with D perhaps TRBD1 (5 bases). Between the trimmed V and J ends, which lost 2 bases and 7 bases, there was a span of 13 bases. Germline assignment: CDR1 SGHDT and CDR2 YYEEEE. The CDR3 is 15 residues long. The DNA of the CDR3 is TGTGCCAGCAGCTTTGGGGGTACGGGGAATTCACCCCTCCACTTT. Its protein product is CASSFGGTGNSPLHF.

This chain connects TRBV5-5 to TRBJ2-1; 9 positions agree with TRBD2. Unmatched junction bases numbered 5, after V lost 7 bases and J lost 3 bases. Germline V CDR1 and CDR2: SGHKS, YYEKEE (reference sequence). The CDR3 spans 14 residues. The DNA for the CDR3 is TGTGCCAGCTTCGTTAGCGGGAGCTACAATGAGCAGTTCTTC. Its translation is CASFVSGSYNEQFF.

The chain couples TRBV5-6 to TRBJ1-1; 8 nucleotides align to TRBD1. The CDR3 is 15 amino acids. Germline CDR1 reads SGHDT; CDR2 reads YYEEEE. Trimming took 3 bases from V and 7 from J; bases not matched to a gene: 11. The CDR3 region has the DNA TGTGCCAGCAGCTGTTTGACGGACAGGGAGGTTGAAGCTTTCTTT. This sequence encodes CASSCLTDREVEAFF.

This chain uses TRBV6-6 with TRBJ2-5; D remains unclear. Trimming cost V 5 bases and J 8 bases, with 9 bases left between them. CDR3 length: 11 amino acids. CDR1 is MNHNY and CDR2 is SVGAGI in the germline V gene (reference sequence). The CDR3 region is CASSRAGTQYF. DNA of the CDR3: TGTGCCAGCAGTCGAGCAGGAACCCAGTACTTC.

The V call is TRBV7-2, the J call TRBJ2-7, with 10 bases that match TRBD2. The V gene's germline CDR1 is SGHTA and CDR2 FQGNSA. This CDR3 region has 16 residues. The V and J ends lost 1 base and 1 base, in that order; junction bases with no gene match: 4. The CDR3 DNA reads TGTGCCAGCAGCTTAGGTAGCGGGGGGCCGTCCTACGAGCAGTACTTC. Protein product: CASSLGSGGPSYEQYF.

The V and J genes are TRBV2 and TRBJ2-3, with 7 positions matching TRBD2. This CDR3 is 12 amino acids long. Unmatched junction bases numbered 3, after V lost 6 bases and J lost 6 bases. The V gene's germline CDR1 is SNHLY and CDR2 FYNNEI. CDR3 DNA sequence: TGTGCCAGCAGGCTACTAGCGGATACGCAGTATTTT. This sequence encodes CASRLLADTQYF.

In DNA form, the CDR3 reads TGTGCCATCAGTGAGGGTTACCCAGGGGCTTCACCCCTCCACTTT. Encoded protein: CAISEGYPGASPLHF. V usage is TRBV10-3 and J usage is TRBJ1-6, with a weak D call TRBD1 (6 bases). Germline CDR1 and CDR2: ENHRY and SYGVKD. The length of the CDR3 is 15 residues. Trimming removed 2 bases from V and 9 bases from J, with 14 bases in between.

This rearrangement joins TRBV2 to TRBJ2-1; 9 bases are shared with TRBD2. The CDR3 extends over 15 amino acids. CDR1 and CDR2 from the germline V gene are SNHLY and FYNNEI. The V segment lost 2 bases and the J segment 5 bases; nucleotides outside the gene matches: 4. The CDR3 DNA is TGTGCCAGCAGTGAACAGACTAGCGGCCACAATGAGCAGTTCTTC. Its protein product is CASSEQTSGHNEQFF.

This clone was seen many times. V gene TRBV7-3 combines with J gene TRBJ2-6; D not resolved. From germline, CDR1 is SGHTA and CDR2 FQGTGA. This CDR3 region has 15 residues. The V end lost 4 bases, the J end lost 1 base, and 8 bases lay between the germline ends. The CDR3 loop is CASSSLKSGANVLTF. The DNA for the CDR3 is TGTGCCAGCAGCTCGCTAAAGTCTGGGGCCAACGTCCTGACTTTC.

This chain connects TRBV5-1 to TRBJ1-4; possibly TRBD1 for D (5 bases). Germline values: CDR1 SGHRS, CDR2 YFSETQ. The CDR3 is made up of 14 amino acids. V was shortened by 4 bases and J by 4 bases, with 11 bases between the two germline ends. CDR3 region: CASSQGGGNEKLFF. The CDR3 bases are TGCGCCAGCAGCCAGGGCGGCGGTAATGAAAAACTGTTTTTT.

This clone was counted only a few times. The chain employs TRBV5-6 and TRBJ1-5; D is perhaps TRBD1 (5 bases). The CDR3 has 16 amino acids. Per germline, CDR1 SGHDT and CDR2 YYEEEE. Trimming removed 0 bases from V and 2 bases from J, with 12 bases in between. In DNA form, the CDR3 reads TGTGCCAGCAGCTTGGCGGGGGTTGGGGGCAATCAGCCCCAGCATTTT. It codes for CASSLAGVGGNQPQHF.

Only a few counts were recorded for this clone. The V call is TRBV7-2, the J call TRBJ2-1; D gene unclear. Germline assignment: CDR1 SGHTA and CDR2 FQGNSA. CDR3 size: 14 residues. V was clipped by 1 base and J by 10 bases, with 14 bases between them. CDR3 residues: CASSLGASSQEQFF. CDR3 nucleotide sequence: TGTGCCAGCAGCTTAGGTGCTAGTTCTCAAGAGCAGTTCTTC. Combining the CDR3 with reference TRBV7-2 and TRBJ2-1 gives the whole variable domain GAGVSQSPSNKVTEKGKDVELRCDPISGHTALYWYRQSLGQGLEFLIYFQGNSAPDKSGLPSDRFSAERTGGSVSTLTIQRTQQEDSAVYLCASSLGASSQEQFFGPGTRLTVL.

V usage is TRBV18 and J usage is TRBJ1-2; D not resolved. The CDR3 length is 16 residues. Germline V gene sequence: CDR1 KGHSH, CDR2 LQKENI. V dropped 6 bases and J dropped 4 bases, with 21 bases sitting between them. The CDR3 reads CASSPTVGNSPYGYTF. For the CDR3, the DNA is TGTGCCAGCTCCCCTACTGTAGGCAATTCTCCCTATGGCTACACCTTC.

This clone was picked up a small number of times. The gene calls are TRBV4-2 and TRBJ1-6, with TRBD1 identical over 7 bases. Germline loops: CDR1 LGHNA, CDR2 YNFKEQ. The CDR3 has 14 amino acids. The junction had 11 bases not matched to a gene; V was cut back by 6 bases and J by 12 bases. CDR3 sequence: CASRPAGRGVPLHF. The DNA of the CDR3 is TGTGCCAGCAGGCCGGCCGGCAGGGGGGTACCCCTCCACTTT.

The chain uses TRBV5-1 and TRBJ2-5; D not certain. V was clipped by 5 bases and J by 3 bases, with 5 bases between them. CDR1 and CDR2 (germline): SGHRS, YFSETQ. This CDR3 is built from 11 residues. CDR3 sequence reads: CASRGKETQYF. The DNA for the CDR3 is TGCGCCAGCAGAGGGAAAGAGACCCAGTACTTC.

This CDR3 reads CASSPYRILPGQGAKNIQYF. The CDR3 region has the DNA TGTGCCAGCAGCCCTTATCGAATCTTACCGGGACAGGGGGCCAAAAACATTCAGTACTTC. The J gene is TRBJ2-4, the V gene TRBV7-8; 10 positions match TRBD1. Germline V gene sequence: CDR1 SGHVS, CDR2 FQNEAQ. The CDR3 extends over 20 amino acids. The V and J ends lost 5 bases and 1 base, in that order; junction bases with no gene match: 17.

The chain recombines TRBV7-9 with TRBJ1-1; D ambiguous. Trimming pared 2 bases from V and 6 bases from J, leaving 10 bases between. CDR1 and CDR2 from the germline V gene are SEHNR and FQNEAQ (reference sequence). The CDR3 contains 13 residues. CDR3 in amino acids: CASSLSNAAEAFF. Written as DNA, the CDR3 is TGTGCCAGCAGCTTATCTAACGCGGCTGAAGCTTTCTTT.

The rearrangement joins TRBV6-4 to TRBJ1-3; D gene unclear. This CDR3 contains 17 residues. The germline V gene has CDR1 MRHNA and CDR2 SNTAGT. V shed 6 bases and J shed 0 bases, with 18 bases lying between them. For the CDR3, the DNA is TGTGCCAGCAGAAACCCCGACGGACTACACTCTGGAAACACCATATATTTT. This sequence encodes CASRNPDGLHSGNTIYF.

This clone was observed a handful of times. The V and J genes are TRBV30 and TRBJ1-5; D is unclear. This CDR3 region has 14 residues. The V gene's germline CDR1 is GTSNPN and CDR2 SVGIG (reference sequence). V dropped 2 bases and J dropped 2 bases, with 10 bases sitting between them. Here the CDR3 DNA reads TGTGCCTGGAGTAGCCAGACGGGCAATCAGCCCCAGCATTTT. It translates to CAWSSQTGNQPQHF. The whole variable domain, remainder taken from reference TRBV30 and TRBJ1-5, is SQTIHQWPATLVQPVGSPLSLECTVEGTSNPNLYWYRQAAGRGLQLLFYSVGIGQISSEVPQNLSASRPQDRQFILSSKKLLLSDSGFYLCAWSSQTGNQPQHFGDGTRLSIL.

V is TRBV9 and J is TRBJ1-3; D is unresolved. The V end was cut by 2 bases, the J end by 0 bases, with 15 bases between. In germline, CDR1 is SGDLS, CDR2 YYNGEE. The CDR3 has 17 residues. The CDR3 nucleotides are TGTGCCAGCAGCGTCGCCGGGGTCAAGAGCTCTGGAAACACCATATATTTT. It is translated as CASSVAGVKSSGNTIYF.

This chain uses TRBV7-9 with TRBJ1-2, with TRBD1 identical over 8 bases. This CDR3 comprises 13 residues. V lost 5 bases to trimming and J lost 7 bases; unmatched junction nucleotides: 6. Looked up from germline, CDR1 is SEHNR and CDR2 is FQNEAQ (reference sequence). The CDR3 DNA reads TGTGCCAGCAGCCACCGGGACAGGCGTGGCTACACCTTC. Residues: CASSHRDRRGYTF.

The V and J genes are TRBV11-2 and TRBJ1-5; 8 positions agree with TRBD1. CDR3 length: 16 residues. The germline V gene has CDR1 SGHAT and CDR2 FQNNGV. With 0 bases clipped from V and 4 bases from J, the junction kept 5 bases outside the gene matches. In nucleotides, the CDR3 is TGTGCCAGCAGCTTAGACTTGACAGGGGTAAATCAGCCCCAGCATTTT. Encoded protein: CASSLDLTGVNQPQHF.